This T cell receptor beta chain was profiled in a study of blood T cell repertoires in COVID-19 (dated by TCRdb to 2020 to 2021). Regarding the complete study: Samples covering the acute and convalescent phases of COVID-19 were provided by collaborators in the United States, Italy and Spain. The sample metadata nearly always contained a de-identified subject ID, COVID-19 status, age in years and sex. Where available, HLA class I and class II types were taken from metadata supplied by the sample provider and were not determined by assay-based typing. The repertoires were released in a freely available public database meant as a resource for research on the immune response to SARS-CoV-2. The prospective study material was composed of cDNA or gDNA derived from T cells, B-cell-depleted T cells, or PBMCs. Samples came from the ongoing ImmuneRACE study (first 160 participants) plus 1,254 subjects from 6 global collaborators. The dataset comprised deeply sampled blood TCRbeta repertoires from subjects exposed to, actively infected with, or recovered from COVID-19. Broad study findings and their caveats: The quantity of clinical and demographic metadata differed by source and by participant and was supplied without curation.

Including the terminal cysteine and phenylalanine, the CDR3 comprises 15 residues. Solely the CDR3 DNA is kept, with 45 bases framed from the first base. V is cut by 4 bases and J by 4 bases, and the space between the germline ends is 13 bases. Reading the germline V gene (reference sequence) gives CDR1 SSHAT and CDR2 FNYEAQ. Of note for this clone: This receptor's antigen is unknown. Base qualities are missing; no much larger clone stands one base away.

Whole blood was collected in K2EDTA tubes by collaborating institutions according to the institutions' own protocols. For TCRbeta analysis, collaborators shipped samples in one of three forms: frozen whole blood, isolated PBMCs, or DNA extracted from either of those sample types. The immunoSEQ Assay, a bias-controlled multiplex PCR, was used to amplify TCRbeta CDR3 regions from genomic DNA. In the source study's methods: Nucleated cell counts per sample were estimated from amplification of reference gene primers within the assay. Sequence reads were collapsed and filtered to measure the absolute abundance of every unique TCRbeta CDR3 rearrangement. For each sample, productive Simpson clonality was calculated as the square root of Simpson's diversity index across productive rearrangements. The table comes from immuneACCESS by way of TCRdb, which keeps in-frame sequences with V and J called. Part of the clones is missing from these tables; in studies checked, under half for an unresolved V gene and the rest for unknown reasons. V, J and clone size reflect that table, while D and trimming were determined from the DNA. The sample profile shows approximately 28,000 clones; approximately 92% of them were found once. The top ten hold 2.8% of the sample.

Here the chain combines TRBV7-7 and TRBJ2-2, with a tentative D gene TRBD1 over 6 matching bases. This sequence originates from a human donor in a cohort sampled during active COVID-19. Source material: peripheral blood. In nucleotide form, the sequence is TGTGCCAGCAGCTCCCAGGGGTATGGCACCGGGGAGCTGTTTTTT. Its protein is CASSSQGYGTGELFF. The variable domain in full, with residues beyond the CDR3 obtained from the reference TRBV7-7 and TRBJ2-2 genes, is GAGVSQSPRYKVTKRGQDVTLRCDPISSHATLYWYQQALGQGPEFLTYFNYEAQPDKSGLPSDRFSAERPEGSISTLTIQRTEQRDSAMYRCASSSQGYGTGELFFGEGSRLTVL.